The T cell receptor beta chain under discussion was sequenced for a study of T-cell reconstitution after alpha-beta-depleted transplantation in children. Molecular barcoding with unique molecular identifiers was used for the TCRbeta library. TCRdb passed the PCR reads through MiXCR, listing each CDR3 protein once. The data show hundreds of thousands of distinct CDR3 sequences, more than 20% seen once. For this clonotype: What it binds is unknown.

Study results and limitations: Once a year had passed after transplant, T-cell counts and diversity came mostly from newly produced T cells.

Germline V gene sequence: CDR1 SQVTM, CDR2 ANQGSEA. V was clipped by 5 bases and J by 8 bases; unmatched bases: 6. The CDR3 totals 12 residues. Source: PBMCs, mostly from graft donor cells, taken 360 days after TCRalphabeta/CD19-depleted stem cell transplant. The chain combines TRBV29-1 with TRBJ1-2; 9 bases line up with TRBD1. The source of this sequence is a boy in the first two years of life who had a stem cell transplant for acute myeloid leukemia, so the T cells may come from the graft donor. CDR3 region: CSVSQGARGYTF. The CDR3, as DNA: TGCAGCGTTTCACAGGGGGCGCGAGGCTACACCTTC.